Shown below are 29 T cell receptor beta chains from a single sample sequenced in a study of regulatory T cells in long-lasting Graves disease. Construction of TCR beta libraries relied on iRepertoire HTBI primers and on Arm-PCR targeting CDR3 regions. TCRdb redid the calling of the multiplex PCR reads with MiXCR, one entry per CDR3 protein. The sample includes 500,000 to 700,000 distinct CDR3 sequences, 25% to 35% seen only once; the top ten take around 42%. The time point was: persistent/refractory GD, antithyroid drugs over 5 years with positive TRAb. Making the TCR library involved RNA that had been extracted from PBMCs. Sequencing was performed on peripheral blood mononuclear cells (PBMCs), taken when the disease was refractory, from a patient treated with antithyroid drugs. These receptors all stem from a female donor with Graves disease.

This clonotype was observed a single time. The V and J genes are TRBV28 and TRBJ2-7; unclear D gene. The V end lost 6 bases, the J end lost 7 bases, and 19 bases lay between the germline ends. The CDR3 is made up of 14 amino acids. The germline gives CDR1 MDHEN, CDR2 SYDVKM. The CDR3 reads CASSLLDGLGEQYF. In DNA form, the CDR3 reads TGTGCCAGCAGCCTCTTGGACGGGTTGGGTGAGCAGTACTTC.

The chain has TRBV25-1 and TRBJ1-5; D possibly corresponds to TRBD1 (5 bases). Germline CDR1 reads MGHDK; CDR2 reads SYGVNS. V was clipped by 4 bases and J by 5 bases, with 9 bases between them. This CDR3 has 13 residues. The DNA for the CDR3 is TGTGCCAGCAGTGGGGACGGCTATCAGCCCCAGCATTTT. Encoded protein: CASSGDGYQPQHF.

V gene TRBV10-2 combines with J gene TRBJ2-7, with a weak D call TRBD2 (6 bases). This CDR3 spans 15 amino acids. The V gene lost 0 bases and the J gene lost 4 bases, with 13 bases spanning the gap. Germline V gives CDR1 WSHSY, CDR2 SAAADI. DNA for the CDR3: TGCGCCAGCAGTGAGTCACTAGCTCAAGGTTACGAGCAGTACTTC. Amino acids: CASSESLAQGYEQYF.

The chain combines TRBV7-9 with TRBJ2-7; a possible D gene is TRBD1 (5 bases). This CDR3 contains 14 residues. CDR1 is SEHNR, CDR2 FQNEAQ, per germline (reference sequence). V gave up 1 base and J gave up 5 bases, with 12 bases separating them. CDR3 nucleotides: TGTGCCAGCAGCTTAGTAGACAGTCCCCACGAGCAGTACTTC. Protein: CASSLVDSPHEQYF. Based on the CDR3 plus reference TRBV7-9 and TRBJ2-7, the full variable domain is DTGVSQNPRHKITKRGQNVTFRCDPISEHNRLYWYRQTLGQGPEFLTYFQNEAQLEKSRLLSDRFSAERPKGSFSTLEIQRTEQGDSAMYLCASSLVDSPHEQYFGPGTRLTVT.

This clonotype was observed a few times. This chain joins TRBV3-1 and TRBJ1-1; D perhaps matches TRBD1 (5 bases). The CDR3 has 13 residues. Trimming shortened V by 1 base and J by 8 bases, and 11 bases separated the two germline ends. Per germline, CDR1 LGHDT and CDR2 YNNKEL (reference sequence). The CDR3 DNA sequence: TGTGCCAGCAGCCAAGCGTCCGGGACGGAAGCTTTCTTT. Encoded protein: CASSQASGTEAFF.

This clonotype was seen a handful of times. V and J are TRBV11-2 and TRBJ1-5; unclear D gene. The CDR3 has 13 residues. The germline V gene has CDR1 SGHAT and CDR2 FQNNGV. The V gene lost 1 base and the J gene lost 7 bases, with 8 bases spanning the gap. The CDR3 DNA reads as TGTGCCAGCAGCTTAGCCCCAGAGCAGCCCCAGCATTTT. It is translated as CASSLAPEQPQHF. The variable domain in full, with the rest retrieved from reference TRBV11-2 and TRBJ1-5, is EAGVAQSPRYKIIEKRQSVAFWCNPISGHATLYWYQQILGQGPKLLIQFQNNGVVDDSQLPKDRFSAERLKGVDSTLKIQPAKLEDSAVYLCASSLAPEQPQHFGDGTRLSIL.

This rearrangement joins TRBV4-1 to TRBJ1-1; D unclear. The germline gives CDR1 MGHRA, CDR2 YSYEKL. The CDR3 is made up of 14 amino acids. V was clipped by 0 bases and J by 6 bases, with 11 bases between them. This CDR3 reads CASSQDILGAEAFF. The CDR3 nucleotides are TGCGCCAGCAGCCAAGATATATTGGGTGCTGAAGCTTTCTTT.

CDR3 nucleotide sequence: TGCGCCAGCAGCCCGGACAGCCCTAATGAAAAACTGTTTTTT. It is translated as CASSPDSPNEKLFF. The rearrangement joins TRBV4-3 to TRBJ1-4; D is perhaps TRBD1 (6 bases). The CDR3 runs to 14 residues. From germline, CDR1 is LGHNA and CDR2 YSLEER. Trimming left V 4 bases short and J 3 bases short, with 9 bases between.

The chain links TRBV6-1 to TRBJ2-7; 13 bases line up with TRBD2. Germline assignment: CDR1 MNHNS and CDR2 SASEGT. There are 18 residues in the CDR3. V shed 4 bases, J shed 5 bases, and the junction held 14 bases outside the gene matches. CDR3 sequence reads: CASSGRTSGGVVGNEQYF. Written as DNA, the CDR3 is TGTGCCAGCAGTGGAAGGACTAGCGGGGGTGTGGTTGGAAACGAGCAGTACTTC.

This clonotype has at least ten counts. The chain recombines TRBV24-1 with TRBJ1-4; D is undetermined. Deletions cut 3 bases from V and 0 bases from J, with 10 bases between. The CDR3 has 16 amino acids. Germline CDR1 reads KGHDR; CDR2 reads SFDVKD. In DNA, the CDR3 is TGTGCCACCAGTGATCTGAGGGATGCAACTAATGAAAAACTGTTTTTT. Protein: CATSDLRDATNEKLFF.

In this sample, this clonotype turned up a few times. The CDR3 reads CAISEHREAFF. The DNA for the CDR3 is TGTGCCATCAGTGAACACAGAGAAGCTTTCTTT. This chain connects TRBV10-3 to TRBJ1-1; D call uncertain. Between the trimmed V and J ends, which lost 3 bases and 8 bases, there was a span of 7 bases. The CDR3 sequence is 11 residues long. Germline loops: CDR1 ENHRY, CDR2 SYGVKD.

This chain links TRBV7-2 with TRBJ1-4, with 7 bases matching TRBD1. Unmatched junction bases numbered 7, after V lost 1 base and J lost 8 bases. Germline V CDR1 and CDR2: SGHTA, FQGNSA. The CDR3 covers 15 residues. CDR3: CASSLGTGQGEKLFF. CDR3 coding DNA: TGTGCCAGCAGCTTAGGGACAGGCCAGGGAGAAAAACTGTTTTTT.

The chain combines TRBV20-1 with TRBJ2-5; D is ambiguous. In germline, CDR1 is DFQATT, CDR2 SNEGSKA (reference sequence). The germline V and J ends were trimmed by 4 bases and 3 bases, with 9 bases remaining between them. This CDR3 has 12 residues. CDR3 nucleotides: TGCAGTGCTACCGACGAGAAAGAGACCCAGTACTTC. Its translation: CSATDEKETQYF.

The chain uses TRBV29-1 and TRBJ2-7; TRBD2 matches 8 bases. Trimming took 8 bases from V and 6 from J; bases not matched to a gene: 15. The CDR3 loop spans 14 amino acids. Germline V CDR1 and CDR2: SQVTM, ANQGSEA. The CDR3 DNA follows: TGCAGCACCCGAGACGCAGCGGGAGTAGGCGAGCAGTACTTC. Protein sequence: CSTRDAAGVGEQYF.

The chain joins TRBV5-1 to TRBJ1-1; 10 bases are shared with TRBD1. The CDR3 length is 15 residues. J gave up 4 bases and V 6 bases, and 9 bases lay outside the gene matches. Germline V gene data show CDR1 as SGHRS and CDR2 as YFSETQ. CDR3 region: CASTGQGGAATEAFF. CDR3 coding DNA: TGCGCCAGCACCGGACAGGGGGGAGCGGCCACTGAAGCTTTCTTT.

This clonotype was detected a few times. This rearrangement joins TRBV28 to TRBJ2-7, with TRBD1 matching 9 bases. This CDR3 spans 14 amino acids. V was clipped by 11 bases and J by 1 base; unmatched bases: 9. The V gene's germline CDR1 is MDHEN and CDR2 SYDVKM. CDR3 nucleotides: TGTGCCGTCCAGGTGGGACAGGGTTCCTACGAGCAGTACTTC. Translated, it gives CAVQVGQGSYEQYF.

The table lists this clonotype with many counts. The chain couples TRBV2 to TRBJ1-1; the match to TRBD1 covers 8 bases. J was trimmed by 0 bases and V by 6 bases; bases with no gene match: 9. The CDR3 is 16 amino acids. Looked up from germline, CDR1 is SNHLY and CDR2 is FYNNEI. The CDR3: CASRPDRGRVNTEAFF. The CDR3 coding sequence is TGTGCCAGCAGACCAGACAGGGGTAGGGTGAACACTGAAGCTTTCTTT.

This sequence joins TRBV5-5 and TRBJ1-1, with 7 bases fitting TRBD1. The germline CDR1 and CDR2 sequences are SGHKS and YYEKEE (reference sequence). CDR3 length: 17 residues. J gave up 6 bases and V 2 bases, and 16 bases lay outside the gene matches. For the CDR3, the DNA is TGTGCCAGCAGCTTCCCCCTCACAGGGGACCCTCTTGCTGAAGCTTTCTTT. It encodes CASSFPLTGDPLAEAFF. Using reference TRBV5-5 and TRBJ1-1 for the parts outside the CDR3, the full variable domain is DAGVTQSPTHLIKTRGQQVTLRCSPISGHKSVSWYQQVLGQGPQFIFQYYEKEERGRGNFPDRFSARQFPNYSSELNVNALLLGDSALYLCASSFPLTGDPLAEAFFGQGTRLTVV.

The rearrangement links TRBV7-3 to TRBJ1-1, with D possibly TRBD1 on 5 matching bases. CDR1 is SGHTA, CDR2 FQGTGA, per germline. V shed 8 bases and J shed 4 bases, with 11 bases lying between them. The CDR3 sequence is 12 residues long. The CDR3 region is CASGALSTEAFF. The DNA for the CDR3 is TGTGCCAGCGGGGCCCTGAGCACTGAAGCTTTCTTT. The full variable domain, in which reference TRBV7-3 and TRBJ1-1 provide the parts outside the CDR3, is GAGVSQTPSNKVTEKGKYVELRCDPISGHTALYWYRQSLGQGPEFLIYFQGTGAADDSGLPNDRFFAVRPEGSVSTLKIQRTERGDSAVYLCASGALSTEAFFGQGTRLTVV.

In this sample, this clonotype turned up many times. The rearrangement uses TRBV20-1 and TRBJ1-4; 7 nucleotides agree with TRBD1. V trimming: 2 bases; J trimming: 4 bases; junction bases outside the gene matches: 4. The CDR3 is 14 residues long. Germline CDR1 and CDR2: DFQATT and SNEGSKA (reference sequence). CDR3 nucleotide sequence: TGCAGTGCTAGAACCGGGACAGTTAATGAAAAACTGTTTTTT. It yields the protein CSARTGTVNEKLFF.

This chain links TRBV7-3 with TRBJ2-1; 7 bases align to TRBD2. V trimming: 2 bases; J trimming: 6 bases; junction bases outside the gene matches: 10. This CDR3 is 16 amino acids long. Germline V gene data show CDR1 as SGHTA and CDR2 as FQGTGA. The CDR3 region is CASSLVSGHPINEQFF. DNA for the CDR3: TGTGCCAGCAGCTTAGTTAGCGGGCACCCCATCAATGAGCAGTTCTTC.

The gene calls are TRBV28 and TRBJ2-5; no clear D. The CDR3 extends over 13 amino acids. Trimming stripped 7 bases from V and 1 base from J, with 10 bases between. Germline V gene lookup returns CDR1 MDHEN and CDR2 SYDVKM. CDR3 DNA sequence: TGTGCCAGCATCTCGGAGATCCAAGAGACCCAGTACTTC. Encoded protein: CASISEIQETQYF.

This clonotype was observed a handful of times. The rearrangement links TRBV6-5 to TRBJ2-5; maybe TRBD1 (6 bases). V was pared by 0 bases and J by 5 bases, with 10 bases between. CDR3 length: 14 residues. CDR1 is MNHEY and CDR2 is SVGAGI in the germline V gene. CDR3 region: CASSYSPGVETQYF. CDR3 coding DNA: TGTGCCAGCAGTTACTCCCCAGGGGTGGAGACCCAGTACTTC.

The chain recombines TRBV7-9 with TRBJ1-3, with D possibly being TRBD1 (6 bases). CDR1 is SEHNR and CDR2 is FQNEAQ in the germline V gene (reference sequence). The CDR3 is 16 residues long. V was shortened by 3 bases and J by 0 bases, with 12 bases between the two germline ends. The CDR3 nucleotides read TGTGCCAGCAGCTTTGGACAGCTCCTCTCTGGAAACACCATATATTTT. This translates into CASSFGQLLSGNTIYF.

V is TRBV7-2 and J is TRBJ1-5; 9 bases agree with TRBD1. Trimming at V came to 5 bases and at J to 0 bases, leaving 8 bases not matched to a gene. The CDR3 length is 17 residues. The V gene's germline CDR1 is SGHTA and CDR2 FQGNSA. The DNA for the CDR3 is TGTGCCAGCAGCGCCACAGGGGGCGCGTATAGCAATCAGCCCCAGCATTTT. As protein: CASSATGGAYSNQPQHF.

J is TRBJ2-1 and V is TRBV12-5; D unclear. Trimming cost V 7 bases and J 6 bases, with 16 bases left between them. Per germline, CDR1 LGHNT and CDR2 FRNRAP. The CDR3 covers 14 residues. Here the CDR3 DNA reads TGTGCTAGTGCCCGGGTAGCATCGGGCAATGAGCAGTTCTTC. Its protein product is CASARVASGNEQFF.

The CDR3: CASSRTGEGDTEAFF. The CDR3, as DNA: TGTGCCAGCAGCCGTACAGGGGAGGGCGACACTGAAGCTTTCTTT. V gene TRBV11-2 combines with J gene TRBJ1-1, with 7 bases that match TRBD1. The CDR3 length is 15 residues. The germline V gene encodes CDR1 SGHAT and CDR2 FQNNGV. The ends lost 5 bases at V and 3 bases at J; junction bases unmatched: 9.

The chain couples TRBV5-1 to TRBJ1-6; D not certain. CDR1 and CDR2 from the germline V gene are SGHRS and YFSETQ. The CDR3 consists of 14 residues. V lost 4 bases to trimming and J lost 7 bases, with 12 bases between them. The CDR3 region is CASSLTAENSPLHF. In DNA form, the CDR3 reads TGCGCCAGCAGCCTAACAGCGGAGAATTCACCCCTCCACTTT.

This clonotype was recorded at least ten times. The chain carries TRBV28 and TRBJ1-1; a possible D gene is TRBD1 (5 bases). V was cut by 4 bases and J by 0 bases, with 9 bases left in between. CDR1 MDHEN and CDR2 SYDVKM come from the germline V gene. The length of the CDR3 is 14 residues. CDR3 sequence reads: CASSSDSLNTEAFF. The DNA of the CDR3 is TGTGCCAGCAGTTCAGACAGTCTGAACACTGAAGCTTTCTTT.